This passage covers 18 T cell receptor beta chains from one sample sequenced in a study of shared clonotypes between healthy human individuals (dated by TCRdb to about 2020). Library prep was done by the immunoSEQ multiplex PCR assay. In its TCRdb copy, this immuneACCESS table keeps in-frame sequences only and misses some clones. Where compared with another copy, unresolved V genes explain less than half of these, and the others have no known cause. The sample profile shows nearly 1,000,000 clones; approximately 76% of them were found once. Nearly 1.5% of the sample lies in the top ten. Source material: memory CD4+ T cells sorted from blood. This sample's cell subset or site label indicates: CD45RA-negative fraction. Every receptor here comes from a man in his late teens or twenties in good health.

This chain links TRBV10-1 with TRBJ2-3, with D hard to call. The germline CDR1 and CDR2 sequences are WNHNN and SYGVQD (reference sequence). This CDR3 is 13 amino acids long. The V and J ends lost 2 bases and 3 bases respectively, with 6 bases between them. The CDR3 DNA reads as TGCGCCAGCAGTGAGCAAGTAACAGATACGCAGTATTTT. It translates to CASSEQVTDTQYF.

This clone was observed once. The V call is TRBV28, the J call TRBJ2-5; D is possibly TRBD2 (5 bases). Trimming took off 3 bases at V and 4 bases at J, with 12 bases between the two ends. The CDR3 totals 14 residues. Germline loops: CDR1 MDHEN, CDR2 SYDVKM. This CDR3 is CASSFKRVVETQYF. The CDR3 DNA reads as TGTGCCAGCAGTTTTAAGAGGGTCGTAGAGACCCAGTACTTC.

J is TRBJ2-7 and V is TRBV7-2; a weak D match, TRBD1 (6 bases). CDR3 length equals 13 residues. Germline assignment: CDR1 SGHTA and CDR2 FQGNSA. Trimming cost V 5 bases and J 5 bases, with 13 bases left between them. CDR3 sequence (DNA): TGTGCCAGCAGCGTCACAGGGTTCCACGAGCAGTACTTC. It is translated as CASSVTGFHEQYF.

V gene TRBV9 combines with J gene TRBJ2-3; TRBD2 might be the D (6 bases). V was trimmed by 0 bases and J by 1 base, leaving 9 bases between them. This CDR3 region has 15 residues. The germline gives CDR1 SGDLS, CDR2 YYNGEE. The CDR3 DNA sequence: TGTGCCAGCAGCGTAGTTCCGGGAGGCACAGATACGCAGTATTTT. Translating gives CASSVVPGGTDTQYF.

The chain links TRBV5-1 to TRBJ2-4; 8 bases are a match to TRBD1. With 2 bases clipped from V and 3 bases from J, the junction kept 7 bases outside the gene matches. Germline CDR1 and CDR2: SGHRS and YFSETQ. The CDR3 length is 16 residues. The CDR3 region has the DNA TGCGCCAGCAGCTTAGGACAGGGAGATGGCAAAAACATTCAGTACTTC. Translated, it gives CASSLGQGDGKNIQYF.

The rearrangement links TRBV4-1 to TRBJ2-2; perhaps TRBD2 as D (6 bases). This CDR3 contains 16 residues. The ends were cut back, 1 base at V and 6 bases at J, with 15 bases in the middle. Germline loops: CDR1 MGHRA, CDR2 YSYEKL. The CDR3 spells CASSQGLEGRSGELFF. In DNA form, the CDR3 reads TGCGCCAGCAGCCAAGGGCTGGAGGGCCGATCCGGGGAGCTGTTTTTT.

This sequence joins TRBV18 and TRBJ1-5; unclear D gene. Trimming removed 0 bases from V and 3 bases from J, with 6 bases in between. From germline, CDR1 is KGHSH and CDR2 LQKENI. CDR3 length: 14 residues. CDR3 sequence: CASSPPNINQPQHF. The CDR3 nucleotides read TGTGCCAGCTCACCACCTAACATCAATCAGCCCCAGCATTTT.

The rearrangement links TRBV7-9 to TRBJ2-3, with unresolved D. V lost 1 base to trimming and J lost 9 bases, with 8 bases between them. CDR3 size: 12 residues. Germline values: CDR1 SEHNR, CDR2 FQNEAQ (reference sequence). In DNA, the CDR3 is TGTGCCAGCAGCTTAGGGGTTGAAACGCAGTATTTT. Its translation: CASSLGVETQYF.

V usage is TRBV18 and J usage is TRBJ1-5; 9 bases fit TRBD1. Germline V gene sequence: CDR1 KGHSH, CDR2 LQKENI. The junction had 7 bases not matched to a gene; V was cut back by 3 bases and J by 7 bases. The CDR3 sequence is 15 residues long. CDR3 sequence (DNA): TGTGCCAGCTCACCCAATACAGGGGGCGGACAGCCCCAGCATTTT. Encoded protein: CASSPNTGGGQPQHF.

This clone was counted a single time. This rearrangement joins TRBV2 to TRBJ1-3, with D possibly matching TRBD1 (6 bases). This CDR3 comprises 16 residues. Looked up from germline, CDR1 is SNHLY and CDR2 is FYNNEI. V was cut by 4 bases and J by 0 bases, with 13 bases left in between. The CDR3: CASSGWDTNSGNTIYF. The CDR3 DNA follows: TGTGCCAGCAGTGGGTGGGACACCAACTCTGGAAACACCATATATTTT.

The rearrangement joins TRBV6-5 to TRBJ1-4, with D unclear. There are 14 residues in the CDR3. V was cut by 7 bases and J by 2 bases, with 11 bases left in between. The germline CDR1 and CDR2 sequences are MNHEY and SVGAGI. CDR3: CASKSHSTNEKLFF. CDR3 DNA sequence: TGTGCCAGCAAAAGTCACAGCACTAATGAAAAACTGTTTTTT.

The chain recombines TRBV28 with TRBJ2-4, with 9 bases lining up with TRBD2. The CDR3 spans 15 residues. The trim removed 5 bases at V and 1 base at J, leaving 3 bases unmatched. CDR1 is MDHEN and CDR2 is SYDVKM in the germline V gene. The CDR3 region is CASSPSGVAKNIQYF. CDR3 coding DNA: TGTGCCAGCAGTCCTAGCGGGGTTGCCAAAAACATTCAGTACTTC.

CDR3 sequence reads: CASSLVAGPGTAVGEQYF. The CDR3 DNA reads as TGTGCCAGCAGCTTAGTAGCGGGTCCCGGGACGGCTGTGGGAGAGCAGTACTTC. The V gene is TRBV11-2, the J gene TRBJ2-7; 7 nucleotides agree with TRBD2. CDR1 is SGHAT, CDR2 FQNNGV, per germline. V shed 1 base and J 7 bases; nucleotides not matched to a gene: 19. CDR3 length: 18 amino acids.

The V gene is TRBV27, the J gene TRBJ1-1; 11 bases map to TRBD1. Germline CDR1 MNHEY, CDR2 SMNVEV (reference sequence). The CDR3 has 15 residues. Germline trimming cut 4 bases from V and 5 bases from J; bases unmatched to any gene: 6. The chain's CDR3 is CASSSFGTGGTEAFF. DNA of the CDR3: TGTGCCAGCAGTTCCTTCGGGACAGGGGGGACTGAAGCTTTCTTT.

This clone was seen more than once but under ten times. This chain joins TRBV19 and TRBJ2-7; D not certain. The V gene's germline CDR1 is LNHDA and CDR2 SQIVND (reference sequence). Between the trimmed V and J ends, which lost 6 bases and 3 bases, there was a span of 9 bases. The CDR3 has 12 residues. Here the CDR3 DNA reads TGTGCCAGTAGCTCAGTGGGCTACGAGCAGTACTTC. Its translation: CASSSVGYEQYF.

V gene TRBV30 combines with J gene TRBJ1-1; D is ambiguous. CDR3 length: 13 residues. Trimming took 1 base from V and 1 from J, leaving 7 bases between them. CDR1 and CDR2 from the germline V gene are GTSNPN and SVGIG (reference sequence). The CDR3, as DNA: TGTGCCTGGAGTGAGGCAGGGAACACTGAAGCTTTCTTT. Translation gives CAWSEAGNTEAFF.

This clone was recorded only once. The rearrangement links TRBV10-3 to TRBJ2-3; 7 bases map to TRBD2. This CDR3 is built from 16 residues. CDR1 and CDR2 (germline): ENHRY, SYGVKD. After removal of 3 bases from V and 3 bases from J, the junction contained 9 bases not matched to a gene. DNA for the CDR3: TGTGCCATCAGTGAATTCGCTAGCGGCACTACAGATACGCAGTATTTT. Protein product: CAISEFASGTTDTQYF.

This rearrangement joins TRBV11-2 to TRBJ2-1, with D unresolved. Germline CDR1 and CDR2: SGHAT and FQNNGV. The V end was cut by 0 bases, the J end by 12 bases, with 9 bases between. The CDR3 sequence is 12 residues long. The CDR3 region has the DNA TGTGCCAGCAGCTTAGATCGCGGTGGGCAGTTCTTC. Translating gives CASSLDRGGQFF.